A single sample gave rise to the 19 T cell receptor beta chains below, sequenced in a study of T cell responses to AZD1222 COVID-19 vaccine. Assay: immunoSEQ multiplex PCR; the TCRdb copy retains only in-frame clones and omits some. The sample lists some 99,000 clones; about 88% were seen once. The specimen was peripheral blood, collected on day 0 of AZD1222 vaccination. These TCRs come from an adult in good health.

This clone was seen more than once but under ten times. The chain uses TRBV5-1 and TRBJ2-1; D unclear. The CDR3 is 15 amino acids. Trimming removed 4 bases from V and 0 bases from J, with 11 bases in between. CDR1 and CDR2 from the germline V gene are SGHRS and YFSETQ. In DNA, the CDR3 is TGCGCCAGCAGCCCGGCACGGAGCTCCTACAATGAGCAGTTCTTC. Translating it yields CASSPARSSYNEQFF.

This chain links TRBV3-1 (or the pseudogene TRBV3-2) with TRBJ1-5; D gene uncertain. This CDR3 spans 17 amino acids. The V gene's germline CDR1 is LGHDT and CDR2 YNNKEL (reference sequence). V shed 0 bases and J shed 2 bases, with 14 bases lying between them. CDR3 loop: CASSQEFGGVRNQPQHF. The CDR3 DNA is TGTGCCAGCAGCCAAGAGTTTGGAGGCGTCCGCAATCAGCCCCAGCATTTT.

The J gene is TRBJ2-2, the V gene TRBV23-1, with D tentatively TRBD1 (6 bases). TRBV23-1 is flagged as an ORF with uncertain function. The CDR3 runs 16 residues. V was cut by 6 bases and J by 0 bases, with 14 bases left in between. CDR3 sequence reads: CASRLRGPPNTGELFF. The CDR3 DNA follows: TGCGCCAGCAGACTCAGGGGTCCCCCGAACACCGGGGAGCTGTTTTTT.

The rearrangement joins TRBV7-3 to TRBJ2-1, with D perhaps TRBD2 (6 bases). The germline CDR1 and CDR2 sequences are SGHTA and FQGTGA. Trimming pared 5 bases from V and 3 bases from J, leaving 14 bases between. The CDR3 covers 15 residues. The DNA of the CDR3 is TGTGCCAGCAGCCCGGAAGCGGGTTTCTACAATGAGCAGTTCTTC. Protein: CASSPEAGFYNEQFF.

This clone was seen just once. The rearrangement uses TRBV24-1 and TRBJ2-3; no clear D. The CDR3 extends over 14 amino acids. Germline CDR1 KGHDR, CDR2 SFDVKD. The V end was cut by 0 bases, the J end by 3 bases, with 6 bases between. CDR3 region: CATSDLGSTDTQYF. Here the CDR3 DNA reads TGTGCCACCAGTGATTTGGGGTCTACAGATACGCAGTATTTT.

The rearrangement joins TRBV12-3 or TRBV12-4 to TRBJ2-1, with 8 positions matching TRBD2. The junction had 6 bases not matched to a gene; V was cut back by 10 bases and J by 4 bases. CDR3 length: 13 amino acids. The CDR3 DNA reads TGTGCCATCCAGCGGGGGATGTACAATGAGCAGTTCTTC. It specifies CAIQRGMYNEQFF.

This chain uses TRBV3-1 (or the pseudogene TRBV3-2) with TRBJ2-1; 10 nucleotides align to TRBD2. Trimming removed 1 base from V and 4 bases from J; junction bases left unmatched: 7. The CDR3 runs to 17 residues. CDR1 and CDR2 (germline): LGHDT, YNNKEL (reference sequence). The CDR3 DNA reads TGTGCCAGCAGCCAAGTCGGAGCGGGGGGGATTTACAATGAGCAGTTCTTC. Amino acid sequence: CASSQVGAGGIYNEQFF.

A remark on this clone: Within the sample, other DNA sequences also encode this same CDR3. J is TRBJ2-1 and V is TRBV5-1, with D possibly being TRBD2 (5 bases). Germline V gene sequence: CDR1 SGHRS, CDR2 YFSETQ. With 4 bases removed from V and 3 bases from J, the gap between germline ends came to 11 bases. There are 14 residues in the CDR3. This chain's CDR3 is CASSLGLDYNEQFF. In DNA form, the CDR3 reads TGCGCCAGCAGCCTAGGACTGGACTACAATGAGCAGTTCTTC.

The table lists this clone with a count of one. DNA of the CDR3: TGTGCCAGCAGTGAATATTGGAGGGGGCGAGGGGATACGCAGTATTTT. This gives the protein CASSEYWRGRGDTQYF. This chain joins TRBV25-1 and TRBJ2-3; perhaps TRBD1 as D (7 bases). The V gene lost 0 bases and the J gene lost 6 bases, with 16 bases spanning the gap. Germline CDR1 is MGHDK and CDR2 is SYGVNS. The CDR3 covers 16 residues. Supplemented by reference TRBV25-1 and TRBJ2-3, the full variable domain reads EADIYQTPRYLVIGTGKKITLECSQTMGHDKMYWYQQDPGMELHLIHYSYGVNSTEKGDLSSESTVSRIRTEHFPLTLESARPSHTSQYLCASSEYWRGRGDTQYFGPGTRLTVL.

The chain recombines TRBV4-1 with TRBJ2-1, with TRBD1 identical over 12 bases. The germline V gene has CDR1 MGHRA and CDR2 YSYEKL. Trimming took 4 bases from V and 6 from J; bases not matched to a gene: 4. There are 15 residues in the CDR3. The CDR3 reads CASSPWDRGLNEQFF. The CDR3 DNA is TGCGCCAGCAGCCCATGGGACAGGGGGCTCAATGAGCAGTTCTTC.

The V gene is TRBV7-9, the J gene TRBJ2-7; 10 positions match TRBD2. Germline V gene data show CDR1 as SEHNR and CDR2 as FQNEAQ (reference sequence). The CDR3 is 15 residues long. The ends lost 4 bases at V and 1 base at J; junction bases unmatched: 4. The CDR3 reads CASSSSGGPSYEQYF. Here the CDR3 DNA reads TGTGCCAGCAGCTCTAGCGGGGGACCTTCCTACGAGCAGTACTTC.

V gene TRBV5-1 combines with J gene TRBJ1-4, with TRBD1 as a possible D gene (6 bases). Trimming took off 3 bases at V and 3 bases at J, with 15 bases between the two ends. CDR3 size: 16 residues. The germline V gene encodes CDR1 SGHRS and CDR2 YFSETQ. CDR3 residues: CASSSSGAQANEKLFF. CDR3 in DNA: TGCGCCAGCAGCTCATCAGGGGCGCAGGCTAATGAAAAACTGTTTTTT.

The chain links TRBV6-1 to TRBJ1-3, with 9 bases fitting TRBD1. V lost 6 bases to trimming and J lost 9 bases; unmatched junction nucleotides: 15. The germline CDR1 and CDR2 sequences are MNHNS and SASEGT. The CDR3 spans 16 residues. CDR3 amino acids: CASSETGGSRTSTIYF. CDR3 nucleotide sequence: TGTGCCAGCAGCGAAACAGGGGGCTCACGGACTAGCACCATATATTTT.

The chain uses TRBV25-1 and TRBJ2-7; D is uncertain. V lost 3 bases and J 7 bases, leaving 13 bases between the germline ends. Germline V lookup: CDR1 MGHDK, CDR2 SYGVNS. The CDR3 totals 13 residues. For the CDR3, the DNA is TGTGCCAGCAGTGATAAGAGCCTTTGGGAGCAGTACGTC. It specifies CASSDKSLWEQYV.

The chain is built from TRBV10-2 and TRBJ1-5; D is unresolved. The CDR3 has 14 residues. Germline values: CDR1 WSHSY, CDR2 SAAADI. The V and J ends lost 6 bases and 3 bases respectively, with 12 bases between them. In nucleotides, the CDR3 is TGCGCCAGCAGCGAGGCGCAGTCCAATCAGCCCCAGCATTTT. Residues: CASSEAQSNQPQHF.

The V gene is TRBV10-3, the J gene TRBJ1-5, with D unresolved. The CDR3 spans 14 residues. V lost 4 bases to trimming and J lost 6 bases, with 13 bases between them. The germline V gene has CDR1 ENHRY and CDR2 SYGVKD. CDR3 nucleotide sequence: TGTGCCATCAGTGGGGTGGGCCGGGGTCAGCCCCAGCATTTT. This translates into CAISGVGRGQPQHF.

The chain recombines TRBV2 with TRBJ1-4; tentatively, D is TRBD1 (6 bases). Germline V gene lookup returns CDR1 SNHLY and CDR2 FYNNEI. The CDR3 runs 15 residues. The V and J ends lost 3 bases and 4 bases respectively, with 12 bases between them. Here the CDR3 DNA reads TGTGCCAGCAGTGACCGGGACACCCATAATGAAAAACTGTTTTTT. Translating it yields CASSDRDTHNEKLFF.

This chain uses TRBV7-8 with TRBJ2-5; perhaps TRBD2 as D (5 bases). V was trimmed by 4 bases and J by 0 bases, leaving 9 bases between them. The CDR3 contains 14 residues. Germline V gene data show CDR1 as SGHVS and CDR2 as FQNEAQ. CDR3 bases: TGTGCCAGCAGCTCGGAGGCGTACCAAGAGACCCAGTACTTC. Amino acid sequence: CASSSEAYQETQYF.

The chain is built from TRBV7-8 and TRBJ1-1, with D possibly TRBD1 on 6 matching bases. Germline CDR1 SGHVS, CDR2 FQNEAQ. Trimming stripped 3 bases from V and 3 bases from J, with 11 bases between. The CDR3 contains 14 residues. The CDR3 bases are TGTGCCAGCAGCTTGAGGGGGGGGGACACTGAAGCTTTCTTT. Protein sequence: CASSLRGGDTEAFF.